These 12 T cell receptor beta chains were sequenced from one sample in a study of response to subunit inactivated influenza vaccine. TCRdb re-called the RT-PCR reads with MiXCR, one entry per CDR3 protein. This sample has 500,000 to 650,000 distinct CDR3 sequences, with 7.6% found just once. The material sequenced was PBMCs from blood, taken less than 30 months after vaccination. The receptors were gathered from a man aged 50 to 69 who received an inactivated influenza vaccine.

In this sample, this clonotype turned up a few times. The chain couples TRBV5-6 to TRBJ1-1; D remains ambiguous. The CDR3 runs to 12 residues. Germline V CDR1 and CDR2: SGHDT, YYEEEE. V lost 0 bases, J lost 8 bases, and 8 bases lay in between. CDR3 residues: CASSLGPQEAFF. The CDR3 DNA is TGTGCCAGCAGCTTGGGACCCCAGGAAGCTTTCTTT.

This clonotype occurred a few times. The chain recombines TRBV11-2 with TRBJ2-2, with D maybe TRBD1 (7 bases). The CDR3 loop spans 18 amino acids. The V end was cut by 1 base, the J end by 4 bases, with 19 bases between. Per germline, CDR1 SGHAT and CDR2 FQNNGV. CDR3 nucleotide sequence: TGTGCCAGCAGCTTAGGCCCCCCCAGGGGGGAAGTCACCGGGGAGCTGTTTTTT. Translating it yields CASSLGPPRGEVTGELFF.

This chain connects TRBV20-1 to TRBJ2-3; D might be TRBD1 or TRBD2, each matching 6 bases. With 6 bases removed from V and 2 bases from J, the gap between germline ends came to 18 bases. Germline V lookup: CDR1 DFQATT, CDR2 SNEGSKA (reference sequence). The CDR3 sequence is 15 residues long. The CDR3 DNA reads as TGCAGTGCGGGACCTCATGGGGGGCACACAGATACGCAGTATTTT. Amino acid sequence: CSAGPHGGHTDTQYF.

This clonotype was seen more than once but under ten times. The V gene is TRBV20-1, the J gene TRBJ2-1; D is perhaps TRBD2 (6 bases). CDR3 length: 12 residues. Trimming stripped 3 bases from V and 6 bases from J, with 9 bases between. Germline loops: CDR1 DFQATT, CDR2 SNEGSKA (reference sequence). The CDR3 sequence: CSASGGANEQFF. The CDR3, as DNA: TGCAGTGCTAGTGGAGGGGCCAATGAGCAGTTCTTC.

This clonotype was recorded a few times. V gene TRBV20-1 combines with J gene TRBJ2-5; TRBD2 is a possible D gene (6 bases). CDR3 length: 17 amino acids. Germline assignment: CDR1 DFQATT and CDR2 SNEGSKA (reference sequence). Trimming removed 6 bases from V and 1 base from J, with 24 bases in between. CDR3 nucleotide sequence: TGCAGTGCCAGATCTCCCCCAGGAGGGCGGAGCCAAGAGACCCAGTACTTC. This gives the protein CSARSPPGGRSQETQYF.

This clonotype was found a few times. V is TRBV6-1 and J is TRBJ2-1, with 10 bases fitting TRBD1. Trimming cost V 6 bases and J 5 bases; bases outside gene matches: 10. The CDR3 runs to 16 residues. Germline V gene sequence: CDR1 MNHNS, CDR2 SASEGT. Written as DNA, the CDR3 is TGTGCCAGCAGACAGTTCCGGGACAGGGGTCACAATGAGCAGTTCTTC. The encoded protein is CASRQFRDRGHNEQFF.

This clonotype was detected many times. The chain links TRBV21-1 to TRBJ2-7. TRBV21-1 is tagged as a pseudogene. This CDR3 comprises 15 residues. The CDR3 sequence is CASSKLAEPLYEQYF. CDR3 in DNA: TGTGCCAGCAGCAAATTGGCAGAACCTTTATACGAGCAGTACTTC.

V usage is TRBV6-4 and J usage is TRBJ2-4, with 7 bases fitting TRBD1. The germline V gene encodes CDR1 MRHNA and CDR2 SNTAGT. CDR3 length: 13 amino acids. The J segment lost 2 bases and the V segment lost 10 bases, leaving 5 bases of the junction unmatched. For the CDR3, the DNA is TGTGCCACTATGACAGGGACCAAAAACATTCAGTACTTC. Protein product: CATMTGTKNIQYF.

The rearrangement joins TRBV4-1 to TRBJ2-3; 8 bases match TRBD2. This CDR3 comprises 17 residues. Germline CDR1 MGHRA, CDR2 YSYEKL. Trimming cost V 1 base and J 2 bases; bases outside gene matches: 8. The CDR3 region has the DNA TGCGCCAGCAGCCAAGGGTCGGGACTAGGCCCCACAGATACGCAGTATTTT. Residues: CASSQGSGLGPTDTQYF.

This clonotype was detected many times. V gene TRBV7-2 combines with J gene TRBJ1-5; 7 positions match TRBD1. Trimming at V came to 4 bases and at J to 5 bases, leaving 8 bases not matched to a gene. The CDR3 is made up of 15 amino acids. Germline CDR1 is SGHTA and CDR2 is FQGNSA. DNA for the CDR3: TGTGCCAGCAGCTCGTCTTCGGGACAGCATCAGCCCCAGCATTTT. Its protein is CASSSSSGQHQPQHF. The variable domain in full, completed from reference TRBV7-2 and TRBJ1-5, reads GAGVSQSPSNKVTEKGKDVELRCDPISGHTALYWYRQSLGQGLEFLIYFQGNSAPDKSGLPSDRFSAERTGGSVSTLTIQRTQQEDSAVYLCASSSSSGQHQPQHFGDGTRLSIL.

This clonotype appeared a few times. The CDR3: CASSPTIAENYEQYF. DNA of the CDR3: TGCGCCAGCAGCCCTACCATAGCGGAGAACTACGAGCAGTACTTC. This chain joins TRBV5-1 and TRBJ2-7; tentatively, D is TRBD2 (6 bases). This CDR3 is 15 amino acids long. V was clipped by 4 bases and J by 3 bases, with 17 bases between them. Germline CDR1 SGHRS, CDR2 YFSETQ.

This clonotype was recorded many times. The V and J genes are TRBV28 and TRBJ2-1; 12 bases are shared with TRBD2. The CDR3 is 16 residues long. Germline-derived CDR1 and CDR2 are MDHEN and SYDVKM. V trimming: 4 bases; J trimming: 7 bases; junction bases outside the gene matches: 8. The CDR3 DNA reads as TGTGCCAGCAGTTCACCGGGACTAGCGGGTAGTAATGAGCAGTTCTTC. It translates to CASSSPGLAGSNEQFF.